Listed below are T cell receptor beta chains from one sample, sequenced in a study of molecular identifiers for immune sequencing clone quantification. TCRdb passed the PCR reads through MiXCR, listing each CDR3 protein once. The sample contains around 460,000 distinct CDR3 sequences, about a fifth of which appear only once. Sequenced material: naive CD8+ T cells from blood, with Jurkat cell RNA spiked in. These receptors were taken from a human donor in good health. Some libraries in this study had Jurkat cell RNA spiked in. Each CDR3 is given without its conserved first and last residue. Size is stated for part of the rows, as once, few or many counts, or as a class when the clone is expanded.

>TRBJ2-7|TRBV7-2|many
ASSDGRNSYEQY
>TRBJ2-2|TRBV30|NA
AWSSVTGELL
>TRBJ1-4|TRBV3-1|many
ASSQDELTAGTNEKLF
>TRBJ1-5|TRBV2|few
ASSEPGNPNQPQH
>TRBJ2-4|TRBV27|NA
ASSLAGGVDIQY
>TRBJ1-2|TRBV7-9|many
ASSLAFGTAINYGYT
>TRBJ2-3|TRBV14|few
ASSRIQGSSTDTQY
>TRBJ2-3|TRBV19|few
ASTPGQSTDTQY
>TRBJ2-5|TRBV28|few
ASTSPGAGQETQY
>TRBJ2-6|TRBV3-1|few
ASSLGHMSSGANVLT
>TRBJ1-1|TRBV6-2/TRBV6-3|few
ASSNGGRTEAF
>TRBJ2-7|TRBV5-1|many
ASSFDGSSYEQY
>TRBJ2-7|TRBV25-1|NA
ASSDHYMDYEQY
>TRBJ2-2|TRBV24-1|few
ATSDFGDTGELF
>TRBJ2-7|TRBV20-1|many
SALAGLVGGEQY
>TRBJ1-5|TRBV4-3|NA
ASNQDPGRNQPQH
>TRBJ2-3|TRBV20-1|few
SASALAGVSTDTQY
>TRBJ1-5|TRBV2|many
ASSEGGYSNQPQH
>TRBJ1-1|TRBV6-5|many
ASSYSAGTNTEAF
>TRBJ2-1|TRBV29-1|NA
SASGGERGEQF
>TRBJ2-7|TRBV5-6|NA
ASSPGTYLSGQY